This T cell receptor beta chain emerged from a study of blood T cell repertoires in COVID-19 (dated by TCRdb to 2018 to 2021). With respect to the entire study: Samples covering the acute and convalescent phases of COVID-19 were provided by collaborators in the United States, Italy and Spain. The material from the prospective study consisted of cDNA or gDNA derived from T cells, B-cell-depleted T cells, or PBMCs. Deeply sampled blood TCRbeta repertoires from subjects exposed to, actively infected with, or recovered from COVID-19 were included in the dataset. The repertoires were released in a freely available public database intended as a resource for research on the immune response to SARS-CoV-2. Samples came from the ongoing ImmuneRACE study (first 160 participants) plus 1,254 subjects from 6 global collaborators. A de-identified subject ID, COVID-19 status, age in years and sex were almost always included in the sample metadata. Where HLA class I and class II types were available, the types were taken from metadata supplied by the sample provider, not from assay-based typing.

Each collaborating institution followed its own protocols to collect whole blood in K2EDTA tubes. For TCRbeta analysis, collaborators shipped samples in one of three forms: frozen whole blood, isolated PBMCs, or DNA extracted from either of those sample types. Worth noting for this clone: No cognate antigen has been identified for it. No much larger clone is present one base from it, and per-base qualities are unavailable.

Based on the germline V gene, the CDR1 and CDR2 sequences are SGHVS and FQNEAQ. Its CDR3 holds 15 amino acids, cysteine through phenylalanine. Left in the record is the CDR3 DNA by itself, 45 bases read in frame from the first base. V drops 3 bases and J drops 0 bases, leaving 9 bases in between. The immunoSEQ Assay, a bias-controlled multiplex PCR, was used to amplify TCRbeta CDR3 regions from genomic DNA. The authors processed their data as follows. The number of nucleated cells in each sample was estimated from the amplification of reference gene primers within the assay. To quantify the absolute abundance of each unique TCRbeta CDR3 rearrangement, sequence reads were collapsed and filtered. Productive Simpson clonality was computed per sample as the square root of Simpson's diversity index over productive rearrangements. Imported from immuneACCESS, the table was reduced by TCRdb to in-frame sequences with V and J called. These copies leave out some clones; in studies compared against another copy, an unresolved V gene accounts for under half, and the cause of the remainder is not known. V, J and clone size are those of that table, while D and trimming were read from the DNA. Present in this sample are approximately 55,000 clones, about nine tenths of which were seen just once. Roughly 6.2% of the sample goes to the ten largest clones.

Study-wide findings and limitations: The quantity of clinical and demographic metadata differed by source and by participant and was supplied without curation.

Specimen: peripheral blood. The source of this sequence is a man aged 35 to 55 with acute or convalescent COVID-19. The rearranged segments are TRBV7-8 and TRBJ1-5, with no confidently assigned D gene. This receptor carries the CDR3 CASSLAGTSNQPQHF. The DNA sequence is given as TGTGCCAGCAGCTTGGCAGGCACTAGCAATCAGCCCCAGCATTTT.